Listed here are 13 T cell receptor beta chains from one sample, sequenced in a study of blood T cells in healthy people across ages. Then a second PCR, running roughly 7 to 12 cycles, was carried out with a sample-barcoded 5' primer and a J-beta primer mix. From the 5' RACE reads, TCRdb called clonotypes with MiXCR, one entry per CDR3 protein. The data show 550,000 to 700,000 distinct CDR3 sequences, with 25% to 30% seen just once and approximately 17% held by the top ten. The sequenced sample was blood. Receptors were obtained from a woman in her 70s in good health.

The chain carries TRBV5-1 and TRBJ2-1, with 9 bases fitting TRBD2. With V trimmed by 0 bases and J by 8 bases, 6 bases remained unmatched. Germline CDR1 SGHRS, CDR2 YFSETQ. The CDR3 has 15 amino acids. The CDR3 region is CASSLVRGGADEQFF. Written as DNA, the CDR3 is TGCGCCAGCAGCTTGGTACGCGGGGGGGCCGATGAGCAGTTCTTC. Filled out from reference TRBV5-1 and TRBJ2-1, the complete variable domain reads KAGVTQTPRYLIKTRGQQVTLSCSPISGHRSVSWYQQTPGQGLQFLFEYFSETQRNKGNFPGRFSGRQFSNSRSEMNVSTLELGDSALYLCASSLVRGGADEQFFGPGTRLTVL.

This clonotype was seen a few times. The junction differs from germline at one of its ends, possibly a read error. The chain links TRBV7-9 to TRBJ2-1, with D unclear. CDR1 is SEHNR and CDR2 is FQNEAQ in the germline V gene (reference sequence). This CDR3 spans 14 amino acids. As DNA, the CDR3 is TGTGCCAGCAGCCCCGGCCTCTCCTGCAATGAGCAGTTCTTC. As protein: CASSPGLSCNEQFF.

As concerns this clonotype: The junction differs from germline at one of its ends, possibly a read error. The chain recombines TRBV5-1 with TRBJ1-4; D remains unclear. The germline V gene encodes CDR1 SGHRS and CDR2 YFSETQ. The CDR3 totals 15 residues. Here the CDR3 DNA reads TGCACCAGCAGCCTGGGCGAACTACTGGGGGAAAAACTGTTTTTT. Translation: CTSSLGELLGEKLFF.

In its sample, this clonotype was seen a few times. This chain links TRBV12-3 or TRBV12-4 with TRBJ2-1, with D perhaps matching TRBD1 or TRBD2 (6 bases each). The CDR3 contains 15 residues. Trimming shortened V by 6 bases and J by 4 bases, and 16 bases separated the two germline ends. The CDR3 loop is CASSVPGAGYNEQFF. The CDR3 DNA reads TGTGCCAGCAGCGTTCCGGGGGCCGGATACAATGAGCAGTTCTTC.

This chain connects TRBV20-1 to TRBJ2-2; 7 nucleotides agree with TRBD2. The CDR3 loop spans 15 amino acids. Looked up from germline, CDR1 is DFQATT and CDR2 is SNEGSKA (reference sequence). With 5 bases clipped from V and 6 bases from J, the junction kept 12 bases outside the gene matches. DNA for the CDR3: TGCAGTGCTGGCCGACTAGCCGGGAGGTCCGGGGAGCTGTTTTTT. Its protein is CSAGRLAGRSGELFF.

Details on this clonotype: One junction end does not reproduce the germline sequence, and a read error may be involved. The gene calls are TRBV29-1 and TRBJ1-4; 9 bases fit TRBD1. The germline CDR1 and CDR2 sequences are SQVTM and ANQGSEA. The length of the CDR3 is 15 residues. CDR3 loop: CSATGTGWTNEKLFF. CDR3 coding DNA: TGCAGCGCTACCGGGACAGGGTGGACTAATGAAAAACTGTTCTTT.

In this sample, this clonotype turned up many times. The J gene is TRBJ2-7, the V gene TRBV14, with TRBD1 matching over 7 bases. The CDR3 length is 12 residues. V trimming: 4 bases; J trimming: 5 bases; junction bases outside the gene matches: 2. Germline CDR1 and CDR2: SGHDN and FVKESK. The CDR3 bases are TGTGCCAGCAGCCCGACAGGGAACGAGCAGTACTTC. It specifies CASSPTGNEQYF. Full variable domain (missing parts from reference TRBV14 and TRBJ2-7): EAGVTQFPSHSVIEKGQTVTLRCDPISGHDNLYWYRRVMGKEIKFLLHFVKESKQDESGMPNNRFLAERTGGTYSTLKVQPAELEDSGVYFCASSPTGNEQYFGPGTRLTVT.

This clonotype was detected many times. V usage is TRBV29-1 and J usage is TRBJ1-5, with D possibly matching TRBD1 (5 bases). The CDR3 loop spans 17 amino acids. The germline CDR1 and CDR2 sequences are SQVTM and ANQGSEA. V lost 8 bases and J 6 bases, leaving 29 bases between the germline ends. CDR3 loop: CSTHTSRGDRTPQPQHF. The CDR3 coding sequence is TGCAGCACCCACACGAGTCGAGGGGATCGTACTCCTCAGCCCCAGCATTTT.

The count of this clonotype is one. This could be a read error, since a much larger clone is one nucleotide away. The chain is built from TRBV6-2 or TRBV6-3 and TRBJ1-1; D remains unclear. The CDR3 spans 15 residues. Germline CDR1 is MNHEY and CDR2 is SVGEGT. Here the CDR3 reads CASSPQSTVRTETFF. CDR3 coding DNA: TGTGCCAGCAGTCCCCAAAGTACAGTGAGGACTGAAACTTTCTTT.

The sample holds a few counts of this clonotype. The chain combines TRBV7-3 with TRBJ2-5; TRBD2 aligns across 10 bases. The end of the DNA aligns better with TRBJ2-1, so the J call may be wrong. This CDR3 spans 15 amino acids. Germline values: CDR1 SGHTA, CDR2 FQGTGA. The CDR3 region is CASRPSGGVYNEQFF. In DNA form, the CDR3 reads TGTGCCAGCAGACCAAGCGGGGGGGTTTACAATGAGCAGTTCTTC.

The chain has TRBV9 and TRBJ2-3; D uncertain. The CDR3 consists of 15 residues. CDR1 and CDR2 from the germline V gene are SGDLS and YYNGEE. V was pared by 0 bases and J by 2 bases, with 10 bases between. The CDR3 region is CASSVVTGYTDTQYF. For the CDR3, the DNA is TGTGCCAGCAGCGTAGTCACGGGTTACACAGATACGCAGTATTTT. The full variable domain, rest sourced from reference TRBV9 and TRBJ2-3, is DSGVTQTPKHLITATGQRVTLRCSPRSGDLSVYWYQQSLDQGLQFLIQYYNGEERAKGNILERFSAQQFPDLHSELNLSSLELGDSALYFCASSVVTGYTDTQYFGPGTRLTVL.

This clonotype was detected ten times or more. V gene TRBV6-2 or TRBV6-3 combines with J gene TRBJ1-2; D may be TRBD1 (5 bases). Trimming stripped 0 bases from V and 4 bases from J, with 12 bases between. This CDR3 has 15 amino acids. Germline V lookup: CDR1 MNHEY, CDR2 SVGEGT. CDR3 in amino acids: CASSYSSGTVYGYTF. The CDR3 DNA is TGTGCCAGCAGTTACTCTTCGGGGACCGTCTATGGCTACACCTTC.

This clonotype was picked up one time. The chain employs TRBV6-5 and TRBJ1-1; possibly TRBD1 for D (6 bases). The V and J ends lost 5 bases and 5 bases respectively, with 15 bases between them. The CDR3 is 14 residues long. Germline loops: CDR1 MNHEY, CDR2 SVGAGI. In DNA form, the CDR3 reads TGTGCCAGCAGTGAACGCGGACAGCTAACTGAAGCTTTCTTT. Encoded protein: CASSERGQLTEAFF.